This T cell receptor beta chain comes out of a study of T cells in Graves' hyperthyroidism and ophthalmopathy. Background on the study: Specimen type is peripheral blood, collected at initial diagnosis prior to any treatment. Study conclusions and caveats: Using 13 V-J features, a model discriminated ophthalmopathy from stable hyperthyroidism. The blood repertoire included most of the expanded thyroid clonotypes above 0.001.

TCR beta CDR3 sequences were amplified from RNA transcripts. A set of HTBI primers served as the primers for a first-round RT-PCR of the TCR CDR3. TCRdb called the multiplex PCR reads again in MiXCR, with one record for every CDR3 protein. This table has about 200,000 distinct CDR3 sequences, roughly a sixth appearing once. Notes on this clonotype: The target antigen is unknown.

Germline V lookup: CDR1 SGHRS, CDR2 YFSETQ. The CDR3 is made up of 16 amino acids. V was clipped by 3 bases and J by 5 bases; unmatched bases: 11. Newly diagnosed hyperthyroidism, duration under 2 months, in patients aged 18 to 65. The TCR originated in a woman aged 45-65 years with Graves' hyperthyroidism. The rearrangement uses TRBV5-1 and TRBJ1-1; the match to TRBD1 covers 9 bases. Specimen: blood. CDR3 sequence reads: CASSSGQGTKGTEAFF. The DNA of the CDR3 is TGCGCCAGCAGCTCCGGACAGGGGACAAAAGGGACTGAAGCTTTCTTT.